The 27 T cell receptor beta chains in this list originate from one sample, sequenced in a study of T cell changes during pregnancy in multiple sclerosis. Sequencing was performed with immunoSEQ multiplex PCR; in TCRdb, only in-frame clones are kept and a portion is missing. The sample holds some 73,000 clones, 85% to 95% seen once. The material was peripheral blood, obtained in the third trimester of pregnancy. These receptors were taken from a female donor in good health, enrolled as a control in a pregnancy study.

In its sample, this clone was seen once. The gene calls are TRBV6-1 and TRBJ2-3; a weak D match, TRBD1 (6 bases). Germline V gives CDR1 MNHNS, CDR2 SASEGT. V was clipped by 4 bases and J by 6 bases, with 8 bases between them. The CDR3 consists of 12 residues. The CDR3 loop is CASSVQGDTQYF. The CDR3 DNA sequence: TGTGCCAGCAGTGTCCAGGGGGATACGCAGTATTTT.

The V and J genes are TRBV28 and TRBJ1-2; D is undetermined. This CDR3 spans 17 amino acids. V lost 4 bases and J 0 bases, leaving 18 bases between the germline ends. Germline loops: CDR1 MDHEN, CDR2 SYDVKM. The CDR3 sequence is CASSSYRGRGANYGYTF. The CDR3 nucleotides are TGTGCCAGCAGTTCATACCGGGGTCGGGGAGCTAACTATGGCTACACCTTC.

V usage is TRBV7-9 and J usage is TRBJ1-2, with D maybe TRBD1 (5 bases). The germline V and J ends were trimmed by 5 bases and 0 bases, with 10 bases remaining between them. Germline assignment: CDR1 SEHNR and CDR2 FQNEAQ (reference sequence). The CDR3 runs to 14 residues. CDR3 region: CASSPGGANYGYTF. CDR3 bases: TGTGCCAGCAGCCCCGGGGGAGCTAACTATGGCTACACCTTC.

This clone was observed once. CDR3 amino acids: CASSHGAGGTNEQFF. Written as DNA, the CDR3 is TGTGCCAGCAGCCACGGAGCGGGGGGAACCAATGAGCAGTTCTTC. The V and J genes are TRBV7-9 and TRBJ2-1; 9 bases are a match to TRBD2. Germline V lookup: CDR1 SEHNR, CDR2 FQNEAQ (reference sequence). This CDR3 comprises 15 residues. V was clipped by 5 bases and J by 6 bases; unmatched bases: 8.

This clone was detected only once. The rearrangement links TRBV28 to TRBJ1-1; TRBD1 matches at 9 bases. The CDR3 consists of 12 residues. Germline CDR1 MDHEN, CDR2 SYDVKM. The trim removed 6 bases at V and 4 bases at J, leaving 0 bases unmatched. The CDR3 is CASRTGGTEAFF. In nucleotides, the CDR3 is TGTGCCAGCAGGACAGGGGGCACTGAAGCTTTCTTT.

In its sample, this clone was seen once. This chain uses TRBV5-1 with TRBJ2-1, with TRBD2 matching over 11 bases. Germline loops: CDR1 SGHRS, CDR2 YFSETQ. The CDR3 totals 18 residues. V lost 3 bases, J lost 0 bases, and 8 bases stayed unmatched. The CDR3 coding sequence is TGCGCCAGCAGCTCACTAGCGGGGGAGATGAGCTCCTACAATGAGCAGTTCTTC. Translation gives CASSSLAGEMSSYNEQFF.

The chain carries TRBV30 and TRBJ2-1; TRBD1 agrees at 7 bases. Trimming removed 7 bases from V and 4 bases from J; junction bases left unmatched: 13. Germline V lookup: CDR1 GTSNPN, CDR2 SVGIG (reference sequence). This CDR3 spans 15 amino acids. CDR3 loop: CASYRGAGIYNEQFF. The CDR3 DNA reads TGTGCCTCTTACAGGGGCGCGGGTATATACAATGAGCAGTTCTTC.

The rearrangement links TRBV4-1 to TRBJ1-3; possibly TRBD1 for D (5 bases). The CDR3 has 15 amino acids. Germline CDR1 and CDR2: MGHRA and YSYEKL. The V gene lost 2 bases and the J gene lost 2 bases, with 10 bases spanning the gap. This CDR3 reads CASSQLTDAGNTIYF. The CDR3 DNA reads as TGCGCCAGCAGCCAATTGACAGATGCTGGAAACACCATATATTTT.

The gene calls are TRBV27 and TRBJ2-7; 9 bases are a match to TRBD2. The germline V gene has CDR1 MNHEY and CDR2 SMNVEV (reference sequence). With V trimmed by 3 bases and J by 6 bases, 3 bases remained unmatched. CDR3 length: 13 residues. CDR3 in DNA: TGTGCCAGCAGTTTGGGACTAGCAAGCGAGCAGTACTTC. Translation gives CASSLGLASEQYF.

The chain couples TRBV29-1 to TRBJ1-1; D is undetermined. The CDR3 runs 14 residues. Germline lookup yields CDR1 SQVTM and CDR2 ANQGSEA. V gave up 4 bases and J gave up 0 bases, with 12 bases separating them. CDR3 residues: CSVAVREMNTEAFF. The CDR3 bases are TGCAGCGTTGCGGTAAGGGAGATGAACACTGAAGCTTTCTTT.

V usage is TRBV5-1 and J usage is TRBJ2-7, with D possibly being TRBD1 (6 bases). The CDR3 length is 13 residues. V lost 4 bases, J lost 2 bases, and 10 bases lay in between. Germline V gives CDR1 SGHRS, CDR2 YFSETQ. Here the CDR3 DNA reads TGCGCCAGCAGCACTGGGACACCCTACGAGCAGTACTTC. The encoded protein is CASSTGTPYEQYF.

CDR3 loop: CASSLRQGNSPLHF. The CDR3, as DNA: TGTGCCAGCAGCTTAAGGCAGGGAAATTCACCCCTCCACTTT. V gene TRBV7-3 combines with J gene TRBJ1-6; maybe TRBD1 (5 bases). CDR3 length: 14 residues. V lost 1 base to trimming and J lost 7 bases, with 8 bases between them. CDR1 and CDR2 (germline): SGHTA, FQGTGA.

This clone has only one observation. This sequence joins TRBV2 and TRBJ2-7; D call uncertain. This CDR3 is 13 amino acids long. The ends were cut back, 8 bases at V and 3 bases at J, with 14 bases in the middle. CDR1 is SNHLY, CDR2 FYNNEI, per germline. CDR3 DNA: TGTGCCAGCTCAGACCGGGTCGGCTACGAGCAGTACTTC. Residues: CASSDRVGYEQYF.

The CDR3 DNA sequence: TGTGCCAGCATGAGACAGGGGGCAACTAATGAAAAACTGTTTTTT. Translated, it gives CASMRQGATNEKLFF. The chain uses TRBV6-1 and TRBJ1-4; 9 nucleotides match TRBD1. The germline V gene has CDR1 MNHNS and CDR2 SASEGT. This CDR3 has 15 amino acids. V lost 7 bases, J lost 0 bases, and 3 bases stayed unmatched.

The chain links TRBV30 to TRBJ2-7, with 7 positions matching TRBD1. The V gene's germline CDR1 is GTSNPN and CDR2 SVGIG (reference sequence). The CDR3 spans 14 residues. With V trimmed by 5 bases and J by 5 bases, 12 bases remained unmatched. The CDR3 DNA reads as TGTGCCTGGGCCGACAGGGTTGATAAGGACGAGCAGTACTTC. It specifies CAWADRVDKDEQYF.

The chain couples TRBV6-5 to TRBJ1-1; D gene ambiguous. V lost 3 bases and J lost 1, with 6 bases in between. Germline-derived CDR1 and CDR2 are MNHEY and SVGAGI. CDR3 length: 13 residues. The CDR3 DNA is TGTGCCAGCAGTTATACAAAGAACACTGAAGCTTTCTTT. Its protein is CASSYTKNTEAFF.

This chain connects TRBV11-2 to TRBJ2-7, with 7 bases aligning to TRBD2. The CDR3 has 16 amino acids. The ends lost 1 base at V and 0 bases at J; junction bases unmatched: 6. Per germline, CDR1 SGHAT and CDR2 FQNNGV. CDR3 loop: CASSLVPGEGSYEQYF. The CDR3 DNA reads TGTGCCAGCAGCTTAGTACCGGGGGAGGGCTCCTACGAGCAGTACTTC.

The chain combines TRBV29-1 with TRBJ2-1; 12 positions match TRBD2. The ends lost 3 bases at V and 6 bases at J; junction bases unmatched: 3. This CDR3 has 14 amino acids. CDR1 is SQVTM and CDR2 is ANQGSEA in the germline V gene. CDR3 residues: CSVDPGLAGNEQFF. The CDR3 DNA follows: TGCAGCGTTGATCCGGGACTAGCGGGCAATGAGCAGTTCTTC.

The rearrangement links TRBV9 to TRBJ2-2; D possibly corresponds to TRBD1 (6 bases). Trimming stripped 0 bases from V and 7 bases from J, with 10 bases between. CDR3 size: 14 residues. Germline V gene data show CDR1 as SGDLS and CDR2 as YYNGEE. The CDR3 sequence is CASSVEQGIGELFF. For the CDR3, the DNA is TGTGCCAGCAGCGTAGAACAGGGAATCGGGGAGCTGTTTTTT. Combining the CDR3 with reference TRBV9 and TRBJ2-2 gives the whole variable domain DSGVTQTPKHLITATGQRVTLRCSPRSGDLSVYWYQQSLDQGLQFLIQYYNGEERAKGNILERFSAQQFPDLHSELNLSSLELGDSALYFCASSVEQGIGELFFGEGSRLTVL.

This clone was found a few times. The V and J genes are TRBV27 and TRBJ1-2, with TRBD1 matching 9 bases. Germline trimming cut 3 bases from V and 4 bases from J; bases unmatched to any gene: 6. Germline CDR1 MNHEY, CDR2 SMNVEV (reference sequence). The CDR3 sequence is 15 residues long. CDR3 region: CASSFLGQGSYGYTF. DNA for the CDR3: TGTGCCAGCAGTTTTCTCGGACAGGGGAGCTATGGCTACACCTTC.

The chain employs TRBV7-2 and TRBJ1-2, with 7 positions matching TRBD1. This CDR3 contains 14 residues. Germline V gene sequence: CDR1 SGHTA, CDR2 FQGNSA. Trimming took 1 base from V and 8 from J; bases not matched to a gene: 7. CDR3 nucleotide sequence: TGTGCCAGCAGCTTAGGACAGGGCACATCCGGCTACACCTTC. Its protein is CASSLGQGTSGYTF.

This sequence joins TRBV11-2 and TRBJ1-1; maybe TRBD1 (5 bases). Germline CDR1 is SGHAT and CDR2 is FQNNGV. V was shortened by 1 base and J by 5 bases, with 14 bases between the two germline ends. This CDR3 has 15 amino acids. The CDR3 loop is CASSLVTEGRTEAFF. The CDR3 region has the DNA TGTGCCAGCAGCTTAGTAACTGAGGGGAGGACTGAAGCTTTCTTT.

This chain joins TRBV5-6 and TRBJ2-2, with D unresolved. Germline CDR1 is SGHDT and CDR2 is YYEEEE. This CDR3 region has 14 residues. Trimming removed 4 bases from V and 2 bases from J, with 9 bases in between. The CDR3 loop is CASSPGLNTGELFF. As DNA, the CDR3 is TGTGCCAGCAGCCCGGGTTTAAACACCGGGGAGCTGTTTTTT. The whole variable domain, filled in from reference TRBV5-6 and TRBJ2-2, reads DAGVTQSPTHLIKTRGQQVTLRCSPKSGHDTVSWYQQALGQGPQFIFQYYEEEERQRGNFPDRFSGHQFPNYSSELNVNALLLGDSALYLCASSPGLNTGELFFGEGSRLTVL.

This chain links TRBV11-2 with TRBJ2-3; D may be TRBD1 (6 bases). CDR3 length equals 17 residues. The germline V gene encodes CDR1 SGHAT and CDR2 FQNNGV. V dropped 5 bases and J dropped 2 bases, with 20 bases sitting between them. Here the CDR3 reads CASSRLTGNVHTDTQYF. The CDR3 DNA follows: TGTGCCAGCAGCCGTCTTACAGGGAATGTCCACACAGATACGCAGTATTTT.

The rearrangement uses TRBV27 and TRBJ2-5; D is possibly TRBD2 (5 bases). V was shortened by 0 bases and J by 2 bases, with 13 bases between the two germline ends. The CDR3 loop spans 16 amino acids. Looked up from germline, CDR1 is MNHEY and CDR2 is SMNVEV (reference sequence). This chain's CDR3 is CASSLSLALAQETQYF. The CDR3 bases are TGTGCCAGCAGTTTATCGTTGGCTCTAGCTCAAGAGACCCAGTACTTC.

The chain has TRBV4-1 and TRBJ2-7, with a tentative D call TRBD1 (5 bases). There are 15 residues in the CDR3. V was shortened by 0 bases and J by 2 bases, with 11 bases between the two germline ends. Germline CDR1 reads MGHRA; CDR2 reads YSYEKL. This chain's CDR3 is CASSQDGARAYEQYF. In DNA, the CDR3 is TGCGCCAGCAGCCAAGATGGTGCCAGGGCCTACGAGCAGTACTTC.

This CDR3 is CASSLGTGVAGKLFF. The DNA for the CDR3 is TGTGCCAGCAGCTTGGGGACAGGGGTTGCGGGAAAACTGTTTTTT. This chain connects TRBV7-9 to TRBJ1-4; 10 bases map to TRBD1. Germline trimming cut 3 bases from V and 10 bases from J; bases unmatched to any gene: 8. The CDR3 runs to 15 residues. Per germline, CDR1 SEHNR and CDR2 FQNEAQ (reference sequence).